The next 27 T cell receptor beta chains were all read from a single sample in a study of blood T cell repertoires in COVID-19. Generated by immunoSEQ multiplex PCR, the TCRdb table keeps only in-frame clones and is missing some. The table includes more than 150,000 clones, over 70% detected once. Input material: PBMCs or T cells enriched from blood (not recorded which). The receptors here all came from a man between 60 and 75 years old who had been exposed to COVID-19.

The chain couples TRBV19 to TRBJ1-5; perhaps TRBD1 as D (5 bases). Trimming took off 7 bases at V and 1 base at J, with 17 bases between the two ends. This CDR3 has 16 residues. Per the germline V gene, CDR1 is LNHDA and CDR2 is SQIVND (reference sequence). The chain's CDR3 is CASTPGGGLSNQPQHF. The CDR3 DNA sequence: TGTGCCAGTACCCCCGGGGGGGGGTTGAGCAATCAGCCCCAGCATTTT.

The chain recombines TRBV7-2 with TRBJ1-5; D unclear. The V end lost 1 base, the J end lost 7 bases, and 8 bases lay between the germline ends. The CDR3 has 13 residues. Germline values: CDR1 SGHTA, CDR2 FQGNSA. The chain's CDR3 is CASSLDLTQPQHF. As DNA, the CDR3 is TGTGCCAGCAGCTTAGACCTAACCCAGCCCCAGCATTTT.

The V call is TRBV27, the J call TRBJ2-2, with D perhaps matching TRBD2 (6 bases). V was trimmed by 5 bases and J by 1 base, leaving 20 bases between them. CDR1 and CDR2 (germline): MNHEY, SMNVEV (reference sequence). The CDR3 runs to 18 residues. CDR3 coding DNA: TGTGCCAGCAGTCCCCCGGGAGCCAGAGGGCTGAACACCGGGGAGCTGTTTTTT. Its protein product is CASSPPGARGLNTGELFF.

In this sample, this clone turned up a few times. The chain uses TRBV7-9 and TRBJ1-2; TRBD1 might be the D (5 bases). Germline V lookup: CDR1 SEHNR, CDR2 FQNEAQ (reference sequence). This CDR3 contains 13 residues. The V end was cut by 1 base, the J end by 4 bases, with 7 bases between. CDR3 bases: TGTGCCAGCAGCTTAGTGGGGGGCTATGGCTACACCTTC. The encoded protein is CASSLVGGYGYTF.

The chain links TRBV29-1 to TRBJ2-1; possible D gene TRBD2, 5 bases. The V end lost 7 bases, the J end lost 3 bases, and 16 bases lay between the germline ends. Germline CDR1 reads SQVTM; CDR2 reads ANQGSEA. CDR3 length: 14 residues. CDR3 nucleotides: TGCAGCGCCGCCAGTAGCGAGATCTACAATGAGCAGTTCTTC. Translating it yields CSAASSEIYNEQFF.

J is TRBJ2-1 and V is TRBV19, with TRBD1 as a possible D gene (6 bases). This CDR3 is built from 16 residues. Germline CDR1 reads LNHDA; CDR2 reads SQIVND (reference sequence). Trimming left V 5 bases short and J 7 bases short, with 21 bases between. This CDR3 is CASSPSGQRLFNEQFF. CDR3 coding DNA: TGTGCCAGTAGTCCCTCGGGACAACGGCTTTTTAATGAGCAGTTCTTC.

The chain links TRBV25-1 to TRBJ2-4; perhaps TRBD1 as D (5 bases). This CDR3 contains 18 residues. V lost 1 base and J lost 0, with 16 bases in between. CDR1 is MGHDK, CDR2 SYGVNS, per germline. CDR3 coding DNA: TGTGCCAGCAGTGAATCAAGGGGCAGGGAACTAGCCAAAAACATTCAGTACTTC. This sequence encodes CASSESRGRELAKNIQYF.

The chain carries TRBV6-5 and TRBJ2-7; D is unclear. Germline CDR1 is MNHEY and CDR2 is SVGAGI. The germline V and J ends were trimmed by 8 bases and 2 bases, with 4 bases remaining between them. The CDR3 has 10 residues. The CDR3 region has the DNA TGTGCCAGCGGCCCCTACGAGCAGTACTTC. Translated: CASGPYEQYF.

This chain uses TRBV28 with TRBJ2-7; unclear D gene. Germline V gene data show CDR1 as MDHEN and CDR2 as SYDVKM. The V end was cut by 2 bases, the J end by 0 bases, with 14 bases between. The CDR3 runs 16 residues. The CDR3 DNA is TGTGCCAGCAGTTTAATGGGCAGTCCGAGCTCCTACGAGCAGTACTTC. Translated: CASSLMGSPSSYEQYF.

Of note for this clone: At the DNA level, this CDR3 is encoded by other sequences in the same sample as well. J is TRBJ2-3 and V is TRBV2; 7 bases agree with TRBD2. The length of the CDR3 is 13 residues. J lost 1 base, V lost 5 bases, and 0 bases had no gene match. Per the germline V gene, CDR1 is SNHLY and CDR2 is FYNNEI. In DNA form, the CDR3 reads TGTGCCAGCAGTCTAGCGGGCACAGATACGCAGTATTTT. This translates into CASSLAGTDTQYF.

The chain joins TRBV30 to TRBJ1-5; no reliable D call. V was cut by 3 bases and J by 0 bases, with 12 bases left in between. Germline V CDR1 and CDR2: GTSNPN, SVGIG (reference sequence). The CDR3 extends over 15 amino acids. CDR3 nucleotides: TGTGCCTGGAGCGTAGGAGGCCTTAGCAATCAGCCCCAGCATTTT. Amino acids: CAWSVGGLSNQPQHF.

The chain employs TRBV24-1 and TRBJ1-2; 7 bases fit TRBD1. V gave up 2 bases and J gave up 7 bases; unmatched junction bases: 9. This CDR3 has 15 residues. CDR1 is KGHDR and CDR2 is SFDVKD in the germline V gene. Written as DNA, the CDR3 is TGTGCCACCAGTGATTCGGCGACAGGGAATCGTGGCTACACCTTC. Protein sequence: CATSDSATGNRGYTF.

This clone was counted once. The chain uses TRBV6-2 or TRBV6-3 and TRBJ2-5; D uncertain. V was trimmed by 4 bases and J by 3 bases, leaving 9 bases between them. This CDR3 region has 13 residues. Germline CDR1 reads MNHEY; CDR2 reads SVGEGT. DNA of the CDR3: TGTGCCAGCAGTTGGTCGAGAGAAGAGACCCAGTACTTC. Its translation is CASSWSREETQYF.

The genes are TRBV5-1 and TRBJ2-5; 10 bases are a match to TRBD2. This CDR3 has 15 residues. Germline CDR1 reads SGHRS; CDR2 reads YFSETQ. J lost 4 bases, V lost 4 bases, and 7 bases had no gene match. CDR3 loop: CASSPRLAGGETQYF. As DNA, the CDR3 is TGCGCCAGCAGCCCCCGACTAGCGGGTGGAGAGACCCAGTACTTC.

CDR3 protein: CASHPQGARNTIYF. DNA of the CDR3: TGTGCCAGCCACCCACAGGGGGCAAGAAACACCATATATTTT. The chain couples TRBV5-4 to TRBJ1-3, with 9 bases that match TRBD1. The CDR3 spans 14 residues. The J segment lost 5 bases and the V segment lost 7 bases, leaving 7 bases of the junction unmatched. Per the germline V gene, CDR1 is SGHNT and CDR2 is YYREEE (reference sequence).

The genes are TRBV28 and TRBJ2-6, with 7 positions matching TRBD1. CDR3 length: 16 residues. Germline V CDR1 and CDR2: MDHEN, SYDVKM. Losses at the gene ends were 10 bases for V and 0 bases for J; bases not matched to a gene: 9. The CDR3 bases are TGTGCCACCGGACAGGTAAAAAGCTCTGGGGCCAACGTCCTGACTTTC. This sequence encodes CATGQVKSSGANVLTF.

The chain couples TRBV19 to TRBJ2-3; 12 positions agree with TRBD2. The CDR3 extends over 17 amino acids. V lost 3 bases and J lost 3; bases outside the gene matches: 7. Germline CDR1 and CDR2: LNHDA and SQIVND (reference sequence). DNA of the CDR3: TGTGCCAGTAGTATGCTAGCGGGAGGGCCGGGAACAGATACGCAGTATTTT. Protein: CASSMLAGGPGTDTQYF.

The chain couples TRBV11-3 to TRBJ1-5, with TRBD1 matching over 7 bases. The V and J ends lost 3 bases and 0 bases, in that order; junction bases with no gene match: 11. CDR3 size: 18 residues. CDR1 and CDR2 (germline): SGHNT, YENEEA. The CDR3 spells CASSFRRLGDSSNQPQHF. CDR3 DNA sequence: TGTGCCAGCAGCTTTCGTCGTTTGGGGGACAGTAGCAATCAGCCCCAGCATTTT.

This clone was recorded only once. The chain recombines TRBV27 with TRBJ2-3; D is unresolved. Trimming cost V 6 bases and J 3 bases, with 4 bases left between them. Germline CDR1 reads MNHEY; CDR2 reads SMNVEV (reference sequence). This CDR3 has 11 amino acids. The CDR3 coding sequence is TGTGCCAGCAGGCAGACAGATACGCAGTATTTT. It yields the protein CASRQTDTQYF.

This clone came up a few times. The chain is built from TRBV19 and TRBJ2-1; D remains ambiguous. V lost 7 bases and J lost 0, with 13 bases in between. Looked up from germline, CDR1 is LNHDA and CDR2 is SQIVND (reference sequence). The CDR3 sequence is 15 residues long. This chain's CDR3 is CASTIDRSSYNEQFF. DNA for the CDR3: TGTGCCAGTACCATAGATCGGAGCTCCTACAATGAGCAGTTCTTC.

The chain is built from TRBV3-1 (or the pseudogene TRBV3-2) and TRBJ2-3; the D gene is possibly TRBD2 (5 bases). The ends were cut back, 7 bases at V and 3 bases at J, with 14 bases in the middle. CDR3 length: 14 residues. CDR1 is LGHDT and CDR2 is YNNKEL in the germline V gene (reference sequence). The CDR3 here is CASTANLATDTQYF. The DNA of the CDR3 is TGTGCCAGCACCGCTAACCTAGCAACAGATACGCAGTATTTT.

This chain uses TRBV28 with TRBJ2-6; D might be TRBD1 (6 bases). The length of the CDR3 is 16 residues. Trimming cost V 5 bases and J 2 bases, with 13 bases left between them. Germline V CDR1 and CDR2: MDHEN, SYDVKM. The CDR3 DNA reads TGTGCCAGCAGTCAACCTGCAGGGGCTGGGGCCAACGTCCTGACTTTC. It yields the protein CASSQPAGAGANVLTF.

V is TRBV9 and J is TRBJ2-1; 10 nucleotides match TRBD2. CDR3 length: 18 amino acids. Germline V gene data show CDR1 as SGDLS and CDR2 as YYNGEE. The J segment lost 4 bases and the V segment lost 0 bases, leaving 10 bases of the junction unmatched. The CDR3 is CASSVDMRRTSGYNEQFF. CDR3 sequence (DNA): TGTGCCAGCAGCGTAGACATGCGGAGGACTAGCGGTTACAATGAGCAGTTCTTC.

The chain combines TRBV6-2 or TRBV6-3 with TRBJ2-7; perhaps TRBD2 as D (5 bases). V was pared by 6 bases and J by 2 bases, with 14 bases between. The CDR3 runs to 14 residues. Looked up from germline, CDR1 is MNHEY and CDR2 is SVGEGT. This CDR3 reads CASSSRRPPYEQYF. As DNA, the CDR3 is TGTGCCAGCAGCTCTCGGAGGCCCCCCTACGAGCAGTACTTC.

This rearrangement joins TRBV7-2 to TRBJ2-7; 9 bases are shared with TRBD2. The junction had 5 bases not matched to a gene; V was cut back by 3 bases and J by 5 bases. The CDR3 contains 14 residues. CDR1 and CDR2 from the germline V gene are SGHTA and FQGNSA. The CDR3: CASSFAGGPHEQYF. CDR3 in DNA: TGTGCCAGCAGCTTCGCGGGAGGGCCCCACGAGCAGTACTTC.

This chain joins TRBV2 and TRBJ2-7, with 7 bases identical to TRBD2. The CDR3 is 13 amino acids. Trimming took 9 bases from V and 3 from J; bases not matched to a gene: 8. Germline V gene sequence: CDR1 SNHLY, CDR2 FYNNEI. Here the CDR3 DNA reads TGTGCCAGTATGCTAGCGGAAGTCTACGAGCAGTACTTC. This translates into CASMLAEVYEQYF.

The rearrangement joins TRBV5-1 to TRBJ1-6; D gene unclear. CDR3 length: 19 amino acids. Germline V lookup: CDR1 SGHRS, CDR2 YFSETQ. Trimming left V 0 bases short and J 0 bases short, with 16 bases between. The CDR3: CASSLEGRTGSSYNSPLHF. CDR3 nucleotide sequence: TGCGCCAGCAGCTTGGAGGGCAGGACGGGGAGCTCCTATAATTCACCCCTCCACTTT.